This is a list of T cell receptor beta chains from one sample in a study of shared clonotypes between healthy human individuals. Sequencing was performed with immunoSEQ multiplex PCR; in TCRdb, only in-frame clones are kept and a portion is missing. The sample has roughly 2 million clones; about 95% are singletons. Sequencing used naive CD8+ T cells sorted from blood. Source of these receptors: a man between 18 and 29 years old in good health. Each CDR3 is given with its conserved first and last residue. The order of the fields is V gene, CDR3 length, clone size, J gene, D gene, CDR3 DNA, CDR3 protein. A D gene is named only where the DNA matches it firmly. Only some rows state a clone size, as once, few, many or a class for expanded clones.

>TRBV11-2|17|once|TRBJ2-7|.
TGTGCCAGCAGCTTAGGCCCGTCTGGATCCTCGTCCTACGAGCAGTACTTC
CASSLGPSGSSSYEQYF
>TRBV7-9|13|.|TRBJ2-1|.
TGTGCCAGCAGCTTAGGTGATGTCACGGAGCAGTTCTTC
CASSLGDVTEQFF
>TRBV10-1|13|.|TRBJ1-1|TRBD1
TGCGCCAGCAGTGAGGGGACAGGTATTGATGCTTTCTTT
CASSEGTGIDAFF
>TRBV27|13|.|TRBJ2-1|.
TGTGCCAGCAGTTTATTTCCCTACAATGAGCAGTTCTTC
CASSLFPYNEQFF
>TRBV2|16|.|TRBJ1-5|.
TGTGCCAGCAGTTTCACCGGGACGGGGGTAAGGGGGCCCCAGCATTTT
CASSFTGTGVRGPQHF
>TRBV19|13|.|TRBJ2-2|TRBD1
TGTGCCGGACAGGGGGCGGTTGGCGGGGAGCTGTTTTTT
CAGQGAVGGELFF
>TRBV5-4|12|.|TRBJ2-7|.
TGTGCCAGCAGCTTGGGTCCTGGCGAGCAGTACTTC
CASSLGPGEQYF
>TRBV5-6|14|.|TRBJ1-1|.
TGTGCCAGCAGCTTCTCACAGGGAGGCACTGAAGCTTTCTTT
CASSFSQGGTEAFF
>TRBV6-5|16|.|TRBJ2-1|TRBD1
TGTGCCAGCAGTTACTCTTCCGGGACAGAATACAATGAGCAGTTCTTC
CASSYSSGTEYNEQFF
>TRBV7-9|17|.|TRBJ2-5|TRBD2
TGTGCCAGCAGCTTACTAGCGGGGGGGAATCCCCAAGAGACCCAGTACTTC
CASSLLAGGNPQETQYF
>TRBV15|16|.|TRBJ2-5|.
TGTGCCACCAGCAGAGATAAAACAGAGGGGTTGGAGACCCAGTACTTC
CATSRDKTEGLETQYF
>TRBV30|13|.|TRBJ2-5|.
TGTGCCTGGAGTGTGTCTAGCCAAGAGACCCAGTACTTC
CAWSVSSQETQYF
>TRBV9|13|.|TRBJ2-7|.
TGTGCCAGCAGCGTAGTAGATGGGGCCCAGCAGTACTTC
CASSVVDGAQQYF
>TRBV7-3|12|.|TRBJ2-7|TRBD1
TGTGCCAGCAGCTTTACAGGGGGCGAGCAGTACTTC
CASSFTGGEQYF
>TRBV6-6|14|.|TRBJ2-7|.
TGTGCCAGCAGTTACGATAGCGCCTCCTACGAGCAGTACTTC
CASSYDSASYEQYF
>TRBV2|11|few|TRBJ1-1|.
TGTGCCAGCAGTGACAGGGATCCGGCTTTCTTC
CASSDRDPAFF
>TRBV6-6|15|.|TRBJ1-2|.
TGTGCCAGCAGTGATTACGATGGCCGAAACTATGGCTACACCTTC
CASSDYDGRNYGYTF
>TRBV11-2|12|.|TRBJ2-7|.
TGTGCCAATTTGGGGGTCCCTTACGAGCAGTACTTC
CANLGVPYEQYF
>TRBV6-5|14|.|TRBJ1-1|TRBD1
TGTGCCAGCAGTTACAACAGGGGTTTCACTGAAGCTTTCTTT
CASSYNRGFTEAFF
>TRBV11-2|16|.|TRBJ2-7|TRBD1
TGTGCCAGCAGCTTAGGTGCTGGGACAGGGGGCGAAGAGCAGTACTTC
CASSLGAGTGGEEQYF
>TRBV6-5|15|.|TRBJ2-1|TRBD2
TGTGCCAGCAGTTACTCCGTGACTAGCACCAATGAGCAGTTCTTC
CASSYSVTSTNEQFF
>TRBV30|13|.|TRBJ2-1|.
TGTGCCTGGAGTGTTAACAGGGAAAATGAGCAGTTCTTC
CAWSVNRENEQFF
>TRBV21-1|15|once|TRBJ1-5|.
TGTGCCAGCAGCAATGGAGACAGGGGTGATCAGCCCCAGCATTTT
CASSNGDRGDQPQHF
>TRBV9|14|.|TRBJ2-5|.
TGTGCCAGCAGCGTCCGGGAGCTCCCAGAGACCCAGTACTTC
CASSVRELPETQYF
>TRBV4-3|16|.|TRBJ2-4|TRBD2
TGCGCCAGCAGCCGAACGACCGGGACTAGTTTAGACATTCAGTACTTC
CASSRTTGTSLDIQYF
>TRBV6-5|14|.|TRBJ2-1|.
TGTGCCAGCAGTTACCAGATTAAGGGGAATGAGCAGTTCTTC
CASSYQIKGNEQFF
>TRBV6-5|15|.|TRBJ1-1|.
TGTGCCAGCAGTCCGGTCTCGCGTTTGAACACTGAAGCTTTCTTT
CASSPVSRLNTEAFF
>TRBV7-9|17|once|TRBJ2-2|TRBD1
TGTGCCAGCAGCTTAGGTCGGGACAGGTCTCCCACCGGGGAGCTGTTTTTT
CASSLGRDRSPTGELFF
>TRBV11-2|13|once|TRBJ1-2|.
TGTGCCAGCAGCTTCGACAGTAACTATGGCTACACCTTC
CASSFDSNYGYTF
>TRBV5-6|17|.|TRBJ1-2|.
TGTGCCAGCAGCGGGGATAGTTTAGGCAGGGCGGGCTATGGCTACACCTTC
CASSGDSLGRAGYGYTF
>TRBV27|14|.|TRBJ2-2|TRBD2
TGTGCCAGCAGTTTAGGCGGGGGAACCGGGGAGCTGTTTTTT
CASSLGGGTGELFF
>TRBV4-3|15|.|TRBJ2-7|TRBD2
TGCGCCAGCAGCCAATTGACGCTAGCGGGTTACGAGCAGTACTTC
CASSQLTLAGYEQYF
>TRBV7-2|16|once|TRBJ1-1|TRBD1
TGTGCCAGCAGCTTAAGGACAGGGCATCTCCACACTGAAGCTTTCTTT
CASSLRTGHLHTEAFF
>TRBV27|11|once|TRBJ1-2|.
TGTGCCAGCAGGGGGGCTGAGGGCTACACCTTC
CASRGAEGYTF
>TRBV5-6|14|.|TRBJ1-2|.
TGTGCCAGCAGCTCTGGACAAGGGGCAAGTGGCTACACCTTC
CASSSGQGASGYTF
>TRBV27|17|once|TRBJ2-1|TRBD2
TGTGCCAGCAGTTCCTACCTAGCGGGAAGCTCCTACAATGAGCAGTTCTTC
CASSSYLAGSSYNEQFF
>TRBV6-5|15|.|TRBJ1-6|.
TGTGCCAGCAGTTACTCTAGCTCCTATAATTCACCCCTCCACTTT
CASSYSSSYNSPLHF
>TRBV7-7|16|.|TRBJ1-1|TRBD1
TGTGCTAGCAGTCCTAGTGGGACAGTAGTGAACACTGAAGCTTTCTTT
CASSPSGTVVNTEAFF
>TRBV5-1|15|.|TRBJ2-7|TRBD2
TGCGCCAGCAGCTGGAAGACTAGCGGGGACTACGAGCAGTACTTC
CASSWKTSGDYEQYF
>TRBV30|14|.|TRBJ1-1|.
TGTGCCTGGAGCCATGCAACGGGACGGTCTGAAGCTTTCTTT
CAWSHATGRSEAFF
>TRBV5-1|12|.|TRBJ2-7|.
TGCGCCAGCAGCTTATCAGACGGCGAGCAGTACTTC
CASSLSDGEQYF
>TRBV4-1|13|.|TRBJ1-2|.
TGCGCCAGCAGCCAAGTGGGGGCGCCTGGCTACACCTTC
CASSQVGAPGYTF
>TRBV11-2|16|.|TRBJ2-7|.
TGTGCCAGCAGCTTAGCGCAAGGGGGACCCCTCTACGAGCAGTACTTC
CASSLAQGGPLYEQYF
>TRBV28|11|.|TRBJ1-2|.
TGTGCGGCTTGGTCAGGCGGAGGCTACACCTTC
CAAWSGGGYTF
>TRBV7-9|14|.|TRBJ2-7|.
TGTGCCAGCAGCAGCCCGACAGTCTCCTACGAGCAGTACTTC
CASSSPTVSYEQYF
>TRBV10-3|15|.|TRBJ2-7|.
TGTGCCATCAGTGAGTTTAGGCTCGGAGGGTACGAGCAGTACTTC
CAISEFRLGGYEQYF